This entry features one T cell receptor (beta chain) sequence. Its target is unknown. The junction had 5 bases not matched to a gene; V was cut back by 4 bases and J by 3 bases. Looked up from germline, CDR1 is SGHNT and CDR2 is YYREEE (reference sequence). The CDR3 contains 15 residues. Using immunoSEQ multiplex PCR, the repertoire was profiled, and TCRdb retains in-frame clones only, with some absent. The sample yields fewer than 55,000 clones, 65% seen once. The time point was: week 47, end of study. Doses of 300 ug of mutant IDH1 20-mer peptide were given with topical imiquimod. The sample belongs to a study of a mutant IDH1 vaccine in newly diagnosed glioma. Study as a whole: The therapy given earlier, which was standard therapy, consisted of radiotherapy, temozolomide, or both, and most of the patients received both.

This TCR was sampled from a man aged 40-55 years with glioma. Some clones in this sample may be carry-over from other donors' samples. The specimen was peripheral blood mononuclear cells (PBMCs), collected from a glioma patient whose treatment included an IDH1 peptide vaccine. The chain uses TRBV5-4 and TRBJ2-5; 11 bases line up with TRBD1. CDR3 sequence reads: CASSRTGGGEETQYF. CDR3 nucleotide sequence: TGTGCCAGCAGCCGGACAGGGGGCGGGGAAGAGACCCAGTACTTC.